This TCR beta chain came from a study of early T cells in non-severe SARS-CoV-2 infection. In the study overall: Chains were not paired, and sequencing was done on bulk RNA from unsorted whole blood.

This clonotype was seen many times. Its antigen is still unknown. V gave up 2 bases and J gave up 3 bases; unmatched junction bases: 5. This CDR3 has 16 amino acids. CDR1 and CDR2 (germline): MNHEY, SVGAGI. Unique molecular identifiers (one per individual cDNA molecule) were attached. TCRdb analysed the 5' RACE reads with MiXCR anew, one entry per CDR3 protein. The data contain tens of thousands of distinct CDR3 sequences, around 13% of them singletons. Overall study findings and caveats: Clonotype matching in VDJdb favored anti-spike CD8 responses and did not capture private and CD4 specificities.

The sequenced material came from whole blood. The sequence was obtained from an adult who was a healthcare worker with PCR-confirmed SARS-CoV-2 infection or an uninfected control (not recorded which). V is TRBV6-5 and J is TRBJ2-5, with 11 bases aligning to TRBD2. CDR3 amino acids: CASSYALTSGEETQYF. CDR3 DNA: TGTGCCAGCAGTTACGCCTTGACTAGCGGGGAAGAGACCCAGTACTTC.